The source of this T cell receptor beta chain is a study of spatial heterogeneity in lung cancer. Germline-derived CDR1 and CDR2 are SGHAT and FQNNGV. Trimming removed 2 bases at V and 2 bases at J, with 16 bases between. This CDR3 spans 18 amino acids. Indicated time point: sample taken at primary tumor resection. The cohort: 70 to 75 early-stage, untreated non-small cell lung cancer patients. Single TCR cDNA molecules each had their own unique molecular identifier. Each CDR3 protein gets one entry after TCRdb re-called the 5' RACE reads with MiXCR. The data contain approximately 6,100 distinct CDR3 sequences, about an eighth of them singletons. A few counts support this clonotype. This beta chain came through as a stray read in a library set up for alpha chains, and its size says little.

This sequence originates from a human donor with early-stage non-small cell lung cancer. The V and J genes are TRBV11-2 and TRBJ2-6; D tentatively reads TRBD1 or TRBD2 (6 bases each). Sequences were derived from lung tissue, sampled at surgery. Here the CDR3 reads CASSLTPGALAGANVLTF. CDR3 DNA: TGTGCCAGCAGCTTAACCCCGGGGGCGCTTGCTGGGGCCAACGTCCTGACTTTC. Full variable domain (outside the CDR3, taken from reference TRBV11-2 and TRBJ2-6): EAGVAQSPRYKIIEKRQSVAFWCNPISGHATLYWYQQILGQGPKLLIQFQNNGVVDDSQLPKDRFSAERLKGVDSTLKIQPAKLEDSAVYLCASSLTPGALAGANVLTFGAGSRLTVL.